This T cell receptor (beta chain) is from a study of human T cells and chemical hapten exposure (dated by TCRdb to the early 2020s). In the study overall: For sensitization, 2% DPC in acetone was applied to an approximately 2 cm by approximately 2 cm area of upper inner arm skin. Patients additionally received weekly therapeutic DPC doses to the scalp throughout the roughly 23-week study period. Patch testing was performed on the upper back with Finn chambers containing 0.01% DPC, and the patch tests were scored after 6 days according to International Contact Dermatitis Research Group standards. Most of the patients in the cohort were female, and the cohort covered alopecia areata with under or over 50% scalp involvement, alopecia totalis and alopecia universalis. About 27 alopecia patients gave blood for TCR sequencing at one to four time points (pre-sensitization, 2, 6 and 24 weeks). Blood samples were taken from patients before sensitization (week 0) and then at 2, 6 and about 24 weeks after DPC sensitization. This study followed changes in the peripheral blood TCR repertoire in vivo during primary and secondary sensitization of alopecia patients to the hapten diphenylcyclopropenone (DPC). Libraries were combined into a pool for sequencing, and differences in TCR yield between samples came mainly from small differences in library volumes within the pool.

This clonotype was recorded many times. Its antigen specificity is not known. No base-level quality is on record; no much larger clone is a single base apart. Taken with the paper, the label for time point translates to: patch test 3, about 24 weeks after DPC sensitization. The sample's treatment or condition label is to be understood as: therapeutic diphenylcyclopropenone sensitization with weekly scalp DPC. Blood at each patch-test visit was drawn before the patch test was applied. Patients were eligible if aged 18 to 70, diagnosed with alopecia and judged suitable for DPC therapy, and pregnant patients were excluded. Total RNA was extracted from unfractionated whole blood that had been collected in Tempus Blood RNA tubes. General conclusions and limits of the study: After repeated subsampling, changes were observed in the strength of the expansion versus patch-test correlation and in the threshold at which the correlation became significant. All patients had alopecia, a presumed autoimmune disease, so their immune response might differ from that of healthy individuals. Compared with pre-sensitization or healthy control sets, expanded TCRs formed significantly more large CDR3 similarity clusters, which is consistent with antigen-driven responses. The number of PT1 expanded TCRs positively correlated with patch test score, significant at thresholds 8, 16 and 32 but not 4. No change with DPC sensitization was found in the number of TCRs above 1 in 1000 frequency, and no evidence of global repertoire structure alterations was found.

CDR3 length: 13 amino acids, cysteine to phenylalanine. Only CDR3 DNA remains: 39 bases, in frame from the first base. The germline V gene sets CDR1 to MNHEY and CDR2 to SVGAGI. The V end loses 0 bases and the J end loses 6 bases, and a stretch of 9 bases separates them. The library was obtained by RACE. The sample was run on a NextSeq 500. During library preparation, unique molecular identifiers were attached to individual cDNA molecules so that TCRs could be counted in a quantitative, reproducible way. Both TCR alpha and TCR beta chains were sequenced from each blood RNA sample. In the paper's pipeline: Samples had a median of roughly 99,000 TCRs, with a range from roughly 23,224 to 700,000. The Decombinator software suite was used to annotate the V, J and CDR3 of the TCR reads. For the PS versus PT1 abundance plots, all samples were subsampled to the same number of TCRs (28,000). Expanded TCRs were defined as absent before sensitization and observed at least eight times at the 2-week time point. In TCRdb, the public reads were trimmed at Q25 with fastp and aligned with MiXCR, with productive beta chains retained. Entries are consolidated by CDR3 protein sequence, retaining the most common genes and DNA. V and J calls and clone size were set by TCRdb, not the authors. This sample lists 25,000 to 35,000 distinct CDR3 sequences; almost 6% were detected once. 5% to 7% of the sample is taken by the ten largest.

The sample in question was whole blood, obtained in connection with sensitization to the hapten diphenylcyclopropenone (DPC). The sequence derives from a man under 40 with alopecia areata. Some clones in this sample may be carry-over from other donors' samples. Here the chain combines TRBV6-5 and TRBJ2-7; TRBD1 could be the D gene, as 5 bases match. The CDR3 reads CASSYSKGSEQYF. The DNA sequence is TGTGCCAGCAGTTACTCGAAGGGGTCCGAGCAGTACTTC.